These T cell receptor beta chains were read from a single sample in a study of blood T cell repertoires in COVID-19. This table comes from immunoSEQ multiplex PCR, and its TCRdb copy is limited to in-frame clones, with some not included. The sample consists of approximately 62,000 clones, about 90% of them appearing once. Sequenced input: peripheral blood. The receptors were sampled from a man in his sixties with acute or convalescent COVID-19. The CDR3 runs from the conserved cysteine through the conserved F or W. Each record gives: J gene, V gene, clone size, CDR3 length, D gene, CDR3 protein, CDR3 DNA. The D gene is left open where the match is weak. Some rows have no size entry. The others give once, few or many, or a class for an expanded clone.

>TRBJ2-3|TRBV7-8|-|17|TRBD2
CASSPRGLGRRTDTQYF
TGTGCCAGCAGCCCTCGCGGACTAGGTAGACGCACAGATACGCAGTATTTT
>TRBJ1-2|TRBV11-2|-|13|-
CASSLAQGFGYTF
TGTGCCAGCAGCTTGGCCCAGGGGTTTGGCTACACCTTC
>TRBJ1-2|TRBV19|-|15|TRBD1
CASTNTGAANYGYTF
TGTGCCAGTACCAATACAGGGGCCGCTAACTATGGCTACACCTTC
>TRBJ1-1|TRBV6-6|-|15|-
CASTTGVTMNTEAFF
TGTGCCAGTACTACAGGAGTCACCATGAACACTGAAGCTTTCTTT
>TRBJ1-6|TRBV28|-|16|-
CASTTGGGAHNSPLHF
TGTGCCAGCACCACCGGTGGGGGGGCCCATAATTCACCCCTCCACTTT
>TRBJ1-2|TRBV24-1|-|15|-
CATSYVAGATYGYTF
TGTGCCACTTCCTACGTTGCGGGGGCGACCTATGGCTACACCTTC
>TRBJ2-1|TRBV7-9|-|18|-
CASGKEFGSKGSYNEQFF
TGTGCCAGCGGTAAGGAATTTGGATCCAAGGGGTCCTACAATGAGCAGTTCTTC
>TRBJ2-1|TRBV20-1|-|11|-
CSGENDNEQFF
TGCAGTGGCGAGAACGACAATGAGCAGTTCTTC
>TRBJ2-1|TRBV7-8|-|17|-
CASSFRIAEHSYNEQFF
TGTGCCAGCAGCTTTAGGATAGCGGAACACTCCTACAATGAGCAGTTCTTC
>TRBJ2-1|TRBV19|-|16|TRBD2
CASSIGLAGGYNEQFF
TGTGCCAGTAGTATTGGACTAGCGGGAGGGTACAATGAGCAGTTCTTC
>TRBJ1-3|TRBV7-8|-|15|TRBD1
CASSKRTGSGNTIYF
TGTGCCAGCAGCAAGCGGACAGGGTCTGGAAACACCATATATTTT
>TRBJ1-2|TRBV29-1|once|10|TRBD1
CSAQGGGYIF
TGCAGCGCCCAGGGGGGCGGCTACATCTTC
>TRBJ1-2|TRBV11-2|-|14|-
CASSQTRGAAGYTF
TGTGCCAGCAGCCAAACGCGGGGGGCGGCGGGCTACACCTTC
>TRBJ1-1|TRBV5-1|-|16|TRBD1
CASSLDGARGITEAFF
TGCGCCAGCAGCTTGGACGGGGCCAGGGGGATCACTGAAGCTTTCTTT
>TRBJ1-3|TRBV19|-|14|-
CASSMTGSGNTIYF
TGTGCCAGTAGTATGACTGGCTCTGGAAACACCATATATTTT
>TRBJ1-6|TRBV5-1|-|14|-
CASSGGQVNSPLHF
TGCGCCAGCAGCGGGGGACAAGTAAATTCACCCCTCCACTTT
>TRBJ1-5|TRBV9|-|14|-
CASSERDSNQPQHF
TGTGCCAGCAGCGAGCGGGACAGCAATCAGCCCCAGCATTTT
>TRBJ1-1|TRBV5-1|-|15|-
CASSTGNVMNTEAFF
TGCGCCAGCAGCACGGGGAATGTGATGAACACTGAAGCTTTCTTT
>TRBJ2-2|TRBV29-1|-|14|-
CSVRAGLDTGELFF
TGCAGCGTTCGGGCGGGATTGGACACCGGGGAGCTGTTTTTT
>TRBJ1-5|TRBV6-1|once|14|-
CASSEPGLNQPQHF
TGTGCCAGCAGTGAGCCTGGGCTCAATCAGCCCCAGCATTTT
>TRBJ2-7|TRBV20-1|-|16|-
CSASFQAEGSRFEQYF
TGCAGTGCTAGTTTCCAGGCGGAGGGGAGTAGATTCGAGCAGTACTTC
>TRBJ2-1|TRBV9|-|14|TRBD2
CASSEREGLNEQFF
TGTGCCAGCAGTGAGCGGGAGGGCCTAAATGAGCAGTTCTTC
>TRBJ2-5|TRBV24-1|-|13|-
CATSDFTERTQYF
TGTGCCACCAGTGATTTTACCGAGAGGACCCAGTACTTC
>TRBJ1-1|TRBV10-3|-|16|-
CAIRGLSTGTNTEAFF
TGTGCCATCAGGGGGCTTTCGACAGGAACGAACACTGAAGCTTTCTTT
>TRBJ2-5|TRBV2|-|16|TRBD2
CASSEAWREGQETQYF
TGTGCCAGCAGTGAAGCATGGCGGGAGGGCCAAGAGACCCAGTACTTC
>TRBJ2-3|TRBV11-3|-|16|TRBD1
CASSYRQGTSTDTQYF
TGTGCCAGCAGCTACCGACAGGGAACCAGCACAGATACGCAGTATTTT
>TRBJ2-2|TRBV10-3|-|14|TRBD2
CATSSTGGTGELFF
TGTGCCACCAGTTCTACCGGGGGGACCGGGGAGCTGTTTTTT
>TRBJ2-5|TRBV2|-|14|TRBD1
CASSQDRGKETQYF
TGTGCCAGCAGTCAAGACAGGGGGAAAGAGACCCAGTACTTC
>TRBJ2-3|TRBV5-4|-|17|TRBD2
CASSSPAGLANTDTQYF
TGTGCCAGCAGCTCCCCGGCGGGACTAGCTAACACAGATACGCAGTATTTT
>TRBJ2-7|TRBV11-3|-|15|TRBD2
CASTRGAGGTYEQYF
TGTGCCAGCACCCGCGGAGCGGGAGGAACCTACGAGCAGTACTTC
>TRBJ1-1|TRBV11-2|-|16|-
CASSLDPGDGSIEAFF
TGTGCCAGCAGCTTAGATCCGGGGGACGGTTCGATTGAAGCTTTCTTT
>TRBJ1-2|TRBV6-1|-|14|-
CASSELGGNYGYTF
TGTGCCAGCAGTGAACTGGGGGGTAACTATGGCTACACCTTC
>TRBJ2-2|TRBV29-1|-|15|TRBD2
CSAWTSGSGTGELFF
TGCAGCGCCTGGACTAGCGGGAGCGGCACCGGGGAGCTGTTTTTT
>TRBJ1-6|TRBV28|once|15|TRBD1
CASTERTGANSPLHF
TGTGCCAGCACCGAGCGGACAGGGGCAAATTCACCCCTCCACTTT
>TRBJ2-7|TRBV7-3|-|15|-
CASSLRAGGQYEQYF
TGTGCCAGCAGCTTAAGAGCAGGGGGGCAGTACGAGCAGTACTTC
>TRBJ1-2|TRBV5-1|-|16|-
CASSLGGTAFNYGYTF
TGCGCCAGCAGCTTGGGGGGGACTGCTTTTAACTATGGCTACACCTTC
>TRBJ2-3|TRBV5-4|-|19|TRBD2
CASSLRGLAGGGQEDTQYF
TGTGCCAGCAGCTTACGAGGGCTAGCGGGAGGGGGGCAGGAAGATACGCAGTATTTT
>TRBJ2-5|TRBV19|-|13|-
CASSQGLPETQYF
TGTGCCAGTAGCCAGGGTCTTCCAGAGACCCAGTACTTC
>TRBJ2-5|TRBV28|once|13|TRBD1
CASRDRVQETQYF
TGTGCCAGCAGGGACAGGGTCCAAGAGACCCAGTACTTC
>TRBJ2-2|TRBV9|-|15|-
CASSVVEGATGELFF
TGTGCCAGCAGCGTAGTTGAGGGTGCCACCGGGGAGCTGTTTTTT
>TRBJ1-1|TRBV2|-|14|-
CASSDPGGNTEAFF
TGTGCCAGCAGTGATCCCGGGGGGAACACTGAAGCTTTCTTT
>TRBJ2-2|TRBV6-2/TRBV6-3|-|15|TRBD2
CASSYSTGRAGELFF
TGTGCCAGCAGTTACTCGACGGGGAGGGCCGGGGAGCTGTTTTTT
>TRBJ2-3|TRBV6-1|-|15|-
CASSEGTSSTDTQYF
TGTGCCAGCAGTGAAGGGACTTCTAGCACAGATACGCAGTATTTT
>TRBJ1-6|TRBV5-4|once|16|-
CASSLHPSSYNSPLHF
TGTGCCAGCAGCTTACACCCAAGCTCCTATAATTCACCCCTCCACTTT
>TRBJ2-5|TRBV7-2|once|15|TRBD1
CASSIRTGLQETQYF
TGTGCCAGCAGCATCCGGACAGGACTCCAAGAGACCCAGTACTTC
>TRBJ2-1|TRBV7-9|-|19|TRBD2
CASSPQGLAGVGKYNEQFF
TGTGCCAGCAGCCCGCAAGGACTAGCGGGAGTTGGGAAGTACAATGAGCAGTTCTTC
>TRBJ2-7|TRBV6-5|-|14|-
CASSYGDSRYEQYF
TGTGCCAGCAGTTACGGGGACTCCAGGTACGAGCAGTACTTC
>TRBJ1-5|TRBV7-2|once|13|-
CASSLTGNQPQHF
TGTGCCAGCAGCTTGACAGGCAATCAGCCCCAGCATTTT
>TRBJ1-3|TRBV4-1|-|13|-
CASSQQSGNTIYF
TGCGCCAGCAGCCAGCAGTCTGGAAACACCATATATTTT
>TRBJ2-3|TRBV3-1/TRBV3-2|-|16|TRBD2
CASSPRGSGVTDTQYF
TGTGCCAGCAGCCCCCGGGGAAGCGGGGTCACAGATACGCAGTATTTT
>TRBJ1-1|TRBV5-1|-|14|TRBD1
CASSTGQDRTEAFF
TGCGCCAGCAGCACGGGACAGGACAGGACTGAAGCTTTCTTT
>TRBJ2-2|TRBV6-6|-|16|-
CASSYSTQEGVGELFF
TGTGCCAGCAGTTACTCGACGCAGGAAGGGGTCGGGGAGCTGTTTTTT
>TRBJ1-5|TRBV28|-|11|-
CASSPDQPQHF
TGTGCCAGCAGCCCCGATCAGCCCCAGCATTTT